Listed below are T cell receptor beta chains from one sample, sequenced in a study of early T cells in non-severe SARS-CoV-2 infection. Each CDR3 protein is one row after TCRdb ran MiXCR on the 5' RACE reads. The sample carries about 88,000 distinct CDR3 sequences, about 15% recorded once. The specimen sequenced was whole blood. These TCRs come from an adult who was a healthcare worker with PCR-confirmed SARS-CoV-2 infection or an uninfected control (not recorded which). CDR3s include the opening cysteine and the closing phenylalanine or tryptophan. D genes are given only for firm matches. Rows may omit the clone size; those that give it use once, few, many or a size class.

D | size | J | V | CDR3 | DNA
TRBD1 | . | TRBJ2-3 | TRBV7-9 | CASSLQGAVSDTQYF | TGTGCCAGCAGCTTACAGGGGGCAGTGTCAGATACGCAGTATTTT
. | few | TRBJ1-5 | TRBV3-1 | CASSQDAGSGQPQHF | TGTGCCAGCAGCCAAGATGCCGGGTCGGGTCAGCCCCAGCATTTT
TRBD1 | few | TRBJ2-2 | TRBV10-3 | CAIKLPGTGAGELFF | TGTGCCATCAAACTCCCCGGGACAGGGGCAGGGGAGCTGTTTTTT
TRBD1 | many | TRBJ2-5 | TRBV6-1 | CASTKFGQGQETQYF | TGTGCCAGCACTAAATTCGGACAGGGGCAGGAGACCCAGTACTTC
. | few | TRBJ2-5 | TRBV30 | CAWSSRRETQYF | TGTGCCTGGAGTTCGAGGCGGGAGACCCAGTACTTC
. | . | TRBJ2-7 | TRBV7-2 | CASRPRGSSDSEQYF | TGTGCCAGCAGGCCCCGGGGATCCTCAGATAGCGAGCAGTACTTC
TRBD2 | . | TRBJ2-3 | TRBV9 | CASSVAAGVSDTQYF | TGTGCCAGCAGCGTAGCGGCGGGGGTCTCGGATACGCAGTATTTT
TRBD1 | . | TRBJ2-7 | TRBV25-1 | CASSGQGFYEQYF | TGTGCCAGCAGCGGACAGGGTTTCTACGAGCAGTACTTC
TRBD2 | . | TRBJ2-1 | TRBV6-2/TRBV6-3 | CASRSQLAGGPGEQFF | TGTGCCAGCAGATCCCAGCTAGCGGGAGGGCCAGGTGAGCAGTTCTTC
. | few | TRBJ1-5 | TRBV5-1 | CASSLGQPYSNQPQHF | TGCGCCAGCAGCTTGGGCCAGCCATATAGCAATCAGCCCCAGCATTTT
. | few | TRBJ2-7 | TRBV20-1 | CSATPLFSEQYF | TGCAGTGCGACCCCTCTTTTCTCCGAGCAGTACTTC
. | . | TRBJ2-3 | TRBV7-6 | CASSELLGADTQYF | TGTGCCAGCAGCGAACTATTGGGGGCAGATACGCAGTATTTT
. | . | TRBJ1-4 | TRBV5-1 | CASSSRSFMDSQTTNEKLFF | TGCGCCAGCAGCTCAAGGTCATTTATGGACAGTCAGACAACTAATGAAAAACTGTTTTTT
. | . | TRBJ1-1 | TRBV4-2 | CASSGGPARSEAFF | TGTGCCAGCAGCGGGGGCCCGGCTAGATCTGAAGCTTTCTTT
TRBD2 | many | TRBJ2-1 | TRBV7-9 | CASSLVAGEGEQFF | TGTGCCAGCAGCTTAGTAGCGGGAGAAGGTGAGCAGTTCTTC
. | many | TRBJ1-4 | TRBV20-1 | CSALGRGNEKLFF | TGCAGTGCTTTAGGACGGGGGAATGAAAAACTGTTTTTT
. | few | TRBJ1-1 | TRBV29-1 | CSVEEGAGTEAFF | TGCAGCGTTGAAGAAGGGGCTGGCACTGAAGCTTTCTTT